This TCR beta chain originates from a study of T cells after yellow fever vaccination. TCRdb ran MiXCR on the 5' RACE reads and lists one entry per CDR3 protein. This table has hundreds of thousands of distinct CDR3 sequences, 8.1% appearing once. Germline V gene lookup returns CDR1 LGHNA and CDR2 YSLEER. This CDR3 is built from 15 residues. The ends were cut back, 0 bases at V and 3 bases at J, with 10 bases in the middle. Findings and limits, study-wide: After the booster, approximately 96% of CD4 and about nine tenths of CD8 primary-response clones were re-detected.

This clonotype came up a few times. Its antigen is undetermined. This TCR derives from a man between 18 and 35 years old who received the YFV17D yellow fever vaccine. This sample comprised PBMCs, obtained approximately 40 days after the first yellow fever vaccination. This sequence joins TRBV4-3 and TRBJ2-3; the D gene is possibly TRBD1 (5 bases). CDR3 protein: CASSQEQAITDTQYF. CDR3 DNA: TGCGCCAGCAGCCAAGAACAGGCAATTACAGATACGCAGTATTTT.